The 26 T cell receptor beta chains in this list originate from one sample, sequenced in a study of T cell repertoires in cytomegalovirus infection (dated by TCRdb to about 2019). Their antigens remain unidentified. This sample was sequenced with an Illumina HiSeq 1500. The public sequencing data were trimmed at Q25 with fastp and processed into clonotypes with MiXCR by TCRdb, which kept only in-frame beta chains. Each CDR3 protein gets just one entry, which takes the most common genes and DNA from the rows behind it. This sample gives approximately 730,000 distinct CDR3 sequences in total; roughly 33% of them show up just once. Of the sample, roughly 18% falls within the top ten clones. In the paper's terms, the treatment or condition label means: in vitro stimulation with specific CMV peptide epitopes to enrich CMV-specific T cells. The specimen was cultured PBMCs, collected from culture after CMV antigen stimulation. All receptors come from a human donor in good health (CMV status not recorded). Some clones in this sample may be carry-over from other donors' samples.

In its sample, this clonotype was seen many times. The chain has TRBV12-3 or TRBV12-4 and TRBJ1-4, with D tentatively TRBD1 (6 bases). The V and J ends lost 5 bases and 8 bases respectively, with 18 bases between them. The CDR3 runs 15 residues. CDR3 protein: CASSEHPGAGEKLFF. DNA for the CDR3: TGTGCCAGCAGTGAGCACCCAGGGGCGGGCGAAAAACTGTTTTTT.

The V and J genes are TRBV5-6 and TRBJ2-5; 7 bases map to TRBD2. Germline V gene lookup returns CDR1 SGHDT and CDR2 YYEEEE. This CDR3 has 16 amino acids. J lost 6 bases, V lost 4 bases, and 15 bases had no gene match. The CDR3 DNA follows: TGTGCCAGCAGCCCCGGCATCTGGGGAGCGGGGCAGACCCAGTACTTC. Its protein product is CASSPGIWGAGQTQYF.

The rearrangement joins TRBV7-8 to TRBJ2-1; 8 bases line up with TRBD1. The length of the CDR3 is 13 residues. CDR1 and CDR2 (germline): SGHVS, FQNEAQ. V lost 5 bases, J lost 9 bases, and 6 bases stayed unmatched. This CDR3 reads CASSPRTGFEQFF. As DNA, the CDR3 is TGTGCCAGCAGCCCCCGGACAGGGTTTGAGCAGTTCTTC. Based on the CDR3 plus reference TRBV7-8 and TRBJ2-1, the full variable domain is GAGVSQSPRYKVAKRGQDVALRCDPISGHVSLFWYQQALGQGPEFLTYFQNEAQLDKSGLPSDRFFAERPEGSVSTLKIQRTQQEDSAVYLCASSPRTGFEQFFGPGTRLTVL.

The chain is built from TRBV18 and TRBJ2-1; TRBD1 matches 9 bases. With V trimmed by 1 base and J by 7 bases, 5 bases remained unmatched. The CDR3 loop spans 15 amino acids. CDR1 is KGHSH and CDR2 is LQKENI in the germline V gene. CDR3 sequence (DNA): TGTGCCAGCTCACCACAGGGACAGGGAGCGAATGAGCAGTTCTTC. This translates into CASSPQGQGANEQFF.

V and J are TRBV19 and TRBJ1-1; 7 bases line up with TRBD1. The CDR3 totals 15 residues. J gave up 6 bases and V 1 base, and 8 bases lay outside the gene matches. Germline V gives CDR1 LNHDA, CDR2 SQIVND (reference sequence). CDR3 residues: CASSIVPTGRPEAFF. CDR3 in DNA: TGTGCCAGTAGTATAGTACCGACAGGGAGGCCTGAAGCTTTCTTT.

In this sample, this clonotype turned up a few times. The chain employs TRBV20-1 and TRBJ2-3; the D gene is possibly TRBD2 (6 bases). CDR1 and CDR2 from the germline V gene are DFQATT and SNEGSKA (reference sequence). V was shortened by 4 bases and J by 2 bases, with 10 bases between the two germline ends. CDR3 length equals 13 residues. The CDR3 region has the DNA TGCAGTGCTAACTTAGCGGCCACAGATACGCAGTATTTT. Its protein is CSANLAATDTQYF.

The rearrangement links TRBV28 to TRBJ2-3; D perhaps matches TRBD1 (5 bases). This CDR3 has 14 amino acids. Trimming removed 8 bases from V and 2 bases from J, with 14 bases in between. Germline values: CDR1 MDHEN, CDR2 SYDVKM. The CDR3 nucleotides are TGTGCCAGCGTGGGGCAGGAGTACACAGATACGCAGTATTTT. Translated, it gives CASVGQEYTDTQYF.

The chain combines TRBV29-1 with TRBJ2-6; no reliable D call. Germline V lookup: CDR1 SQVTM, CDR2 ANQGSEA. This CDR3 spans 13 amino acids. The V and J ends lost 5 bases and 4 bases respectively, with 9 bases between them. CDR3 amino acids: CSVSGTGANVLTF. CDR3 in DNA: TGCAGCGTTTCAGGTACCGGGGCCAACGTCCTGACTTTC.

This clonotype was recorded a few times. V usage is TRBV7-6 and J usage is TRBJ2-3; perhaps TRBD2 as D (6 bases). Per the germline V gene, CDR1 is SGHVS and CDR2 is FNYEAQ. CDR3 length: 16 residues. V lost 5 bases to trimming and J lost 2 bases, with 17 bases between them. The CDR3 sequence: CASSPGGTPYTDTQYF. As DNA, the CDR3 is TGTGCCAGCAGCCCAGGAGGGACTCCCTACACAGATACGCAGTATTTT. Together with reference TRBV7-6 and TRBJ2-3, the CDR3 gives the full variable domain: GAGVSQSPRYKVTKRGQDVALRCDPISGHVSLYWYRQALGQGPEFLTYFNYEAQQDKSGLPNDRFSAERPEGSISTLTIQRTEQRDSAMYRCASSPGGTPYTDTQYFGPGTRLTVL.

The chain recombines TRBV23-1 with TRBJ1-5, with unresolved D. TRBV23-1 is noted as an ORF with a role that remains uncertain. Trimming shortened V by 3 bases and J by 2 bases, and 20 bases separated the two germline ends. This CDR3 comprises 18 residues. The chain's CDR3 is CASSHLTEAGDGNQPQHF. CDR3 sequence (DNA): TGCGCCAGCAGTCACCTAACCGAGGCAGGAGATGGCAATCAGCCCCAGCATTTT.

With regard to this clonotype: This sequence may be a read error, since a much larger clone differs from it by one base. The CDR3 sequence: CASNPGQQETQYF. Here the CDR3 DNA reads TGTGCCAGCAACCCGGGACAGCAAGAGACCCAGTACTTC. The rearrangement uses TRBV6-1 and TRBJ2-5; 7 bases fit TRBD1. Germline V gene lookup returns CDR1 MNHNS and CDR2 SASEGT. This CDR3 contains 13 residues. With 7 bases clipped from V and 2 bases from J, the junction kept 4 bases outside the gene matches.

Of note for this clonotype: This sequence may be a read error, since a much larger clone differs from it by one base. The chain couples TRBV7-2 to TRBJ1-2; D gene unclear. The germline gives CDR1 SGHTA, CDR2 FQGNSA. The CDR3 is 16 amino acids. The CDR3 loop is CASSPLPYHRNYGSTF. DNA of the CDR3: TGTGCCAGCAGTCCTCTTCCCTACCACCGAAACTATGGCTCCACCTTC.

The sample holds a few counts of this clonotype. The rearrangement uses TRBV19 and TRBJ2-1; TRBD1 might be the D (5 bases). The V end lost 7 bases, the J end lost 0 bases, and 10 bases lay between the germline ends. This CDR3 is built from 14 residues. The germline gives CDR1 LNHDA, CDR2 SQIVND (reference sequence). CDR3 sequence (DNA): TGTGCCAGTAAGGACATACGCTCCTACAATGAGCAGTTCTTC. It codes for CASKDIRSYNEQFF.

The chain has TRBV5-4 and TRBJ2-1, with 9 bases lining up with TRBD2. CDR3 size: 14 residues. Germline values: CDR1 SGHNT, CDR2 YYREEE (reference sequence). After removal of 4 bases from V and 4 bases from J, the junction contained 3 bases not matched to a gene. The chain's CDR3 is CASSMTSGYNEQFF. In DNA form, the CDR3 reads TGTGCCAGCAGCATGACTAGCGGATACAATGAGCAGTTCTTC.

The CDR3 region has the DNA TGTGCCAGCAGTCTAGCGGGGGGTGATGCAGATACGCAGTATTTT. Protein: CASSLAGGDADTQYF. This chain links TRBV27 with TRBJ2-3, with TRBD2 matching 11 bases. CDR1 is MNHEY, CDR2 SMNVEV, per germline (reference sequence). CDR3 length equals 15 residues. Losses at the gene ends were 5 bases for V and 4 bases for J; bases not matched to a gene: 5.

This clonotype appeared a few times. V usage is TRBV2 and J usage is TRBJ2-2; a weak D match, TRBD2 (5 bases). V lost 7 bases and J lost 5, with 11 bases in between. The germline CDR1 and CDR2 sequences are SNHLY and FYNNEI. The CDR3 has 13 amino acids. CDR3 sequence reads: CASTDEGTGELFF. Here the CDR3 DNA reads TGTGCCAGCACGGATGAGGGAACCGGGGAGCTGTTTTTT.

The CDR3 here is CASSPTPDGQETQYF. In DNA, the CDR3 is TGTGCCAGCAGCCCAACCCCGGACGGTCAAGAGACCCAGTACTTC. This sequence joins TRBV7-9 and TRBJ2-5; D is unclear. The CDR3 extends over 15 amino acids. Trimming pared 5 bases from V and 2 bases from J, leaving 15 bases between. CDR1 is SEHNR and CDR2 is FQNEAQ in the germline V gene (reference sequence).

This clonotype was counted between two and nine times. The V and J genes are TRBV29-1 and TRBJ1-2; 9 nucleotides match TRBD1. The germline V gene encodes CDR1 SQVTM and CDR2 ANQGSEA. The V gene end was trimmed by 4 bases and the J gene end by 4 bases; junction bases not matched to a gene: 7. CDR3 length: 14 residues. The CDR3 DNA sequence: TGCAGCGTTGGTTTTGGACAGGGGATCTATGGCTACACCTTC. This translates into CSVGFGQGIYGYTF. The full variable domain, rest sourced from reference TRBV29-1 and TRBJ1-2, is SAVISQKPSRDICQRGTSLTIQCQVDSQVTMMFWYRQQPGQSLTLIATANQGSEATYESGFVIDKFPISRPNLTFSTLTVSNMSPEDSSIYLCSVGFGQGIYGYTFGSGTRLTVV.

The CDR3 DNA sequence: TGTGCCAGCAGTTATTACGCCAGCGGGAGGGCAGATACGCAGTATTTT. Its protein product is CASSYYASGRADTQYF. The rearrangement joins TRBV6-6 to TRBJ2-3; 10 bases fit TRBD2. This CDR3 comprises 16 residues. V gave up 3 bases and J gave up 4 bases; unmatched junction bases: 7. From germline, CDR1 is MNHNY and CDR2 SVGAGI (reference sequence).

A few counts support this clonotype. The rearrangement joins TRBV6-5 to TRBJ2-7, with D uncertain. Germline V gene sequence: CDR1 MNHEY, CDR2 SVGAGI. The CDR3 consists of 14 residues. V lost 7 bases to trimming and J lost 3 bases, with 16 bases between them. The CDR3 protein is CASTRTPGLYEQYF. The CDR3 region has the DNA TGTGCCAGCACCAGGACGCCAGGTCTCTACGAGCAGTACTTC.

This clonotype was detected many times. V gene TRBV7-2 combines with J gene TRBJ2-3; 14 bases are a match to TRBD2. CDR1 SGHTA and CDR2 FQGNSA come from the germline V gene. V shed 5 bases, J shed 10 bases, and the junction held 11 bases outside the gene matches. The CDR3 spans 16 residues. CDR3 DNA: TGTGCCAGCAGCCGACAACCGGGACTAGCGGGAGTCGCGCAGTATTTT. Encoded protein: CASSRQPGLAGVAQYF. Together with reference TRBV7-2 and TRBJ2-3, the CDR3 gives the full variable domain: GAGVSQSPSNKVTEKGKDVELRCDPISGHTALYWYRQSLGQGLEFLIYFQGNSAPDKSGLPSDRFSAERTGGSVSTLTIQRTQQEDSAVYLCASSRQPGLAGVAQYFGPGTRLTVL.

V gene TRBV28 combines with J gene TRBJ1-1; perhaps TRBD1 as D (6 bases). V gave up 7 bases and J gave up 6 bases, with 24 bases separating them. This CDR3 comprises 16 residues. Germline V gene lookup returns CDR1 MDHEN and CDR2 SYDVKM. The CDR3 bases are TGTGCCAGCAAGTTTGGGAAACAGGGAATCGATGCTGAAGCTTTCTTT. It specifies CASKFGKQGIDAEAFF. Based on the CDR3 plus reference TRBV28 and TRBJ1-1, the full variable domain is DVKVTQSSRYLVKRTGEKVFLECVQDMDHENMFWYRQDPGLGLRLIYFSYDVKMKEKGDIPEGYSVSREKKERFSLILESASTNQTSMYLCASKFGKQGIDAEAFFGQGTRLTVV.

V and J are TRBV7-9 and TRBJ1-2, with 8 bases matching TRBD1. The CDR3 loop spans 16 amino acids. Looked up from germline, CDR1 is SEHNR and CDR2 is FQNEAQ (reference sequence). J was trimmed by 2 bases and V by 5 bases; bases with no gene match: 10. The CDR3 protein is CASSPWTGQGNYGYTF. For the CDR3, the DNA is TGTGCCAGCAGCCCTTGGACAGGGCAAGGGAACTATGGCTACACCTTC.

The chain links TRBV20-1 to TRBJ1-6; D is perhaps TRBD1 (6 bases). The germline V gene encodes CDR1 DFQATT and CDR2 SNEGSKA (reference sequence). There are 13 residues in the CDR3. Trimming took off 4 bases at V and 8 bases at J, with 12 bases between the two ends. The CDR3 loop is CSATEGGDSPLHF. The DNA for the CDR3 is TGCAGTGCTACCGAAGGGGGAGATTCACCCCTCCACTTT.

The rearrangement uses TRBV28 and TRBJ1-2; D is unclear. CDR1 MDHEN and CDR2 SYDVKM come from the germline V gene. V lost 5 bases and J lost 13, with 14 bases in between. This CDR3 is 11 amino acids long. In nucleotides, the CDR3 is TGTGCCAGCAGTCAAGGGCCCCGGGGCACCTTC. Translation: CASSQGPRGTF.

There are many counts of this clonotype. The chain is built from TRBV7-2 and TRBJ1-5, with a weak D call TRBD1 (6 bases). V was clipped by 1 base and J by 4 bases, with 17 bases between them. Germline loops: CDR1 SGHTA, CDR2 FQGNSA. The length of the CDR3 is 17 residues. As DNA, the CDR3 is TGTGCCAGCAGCTTAGACGGGACAATAATGAGTAATCAGCCCCAGCATTTT. Protein: CASSLDGTIMSNQPQHF.